This TCR beta chain was sequenced for a study of blood T cell repertoires in COVID-19. As for the study in general: The study drew acute and convalescent COVID-19 samples from the United States, Italy and Spain.

Cohort 3 recovery required two negative PCRs, clearance, or symptom resolution. The repertoire was sequenced with immunoSEQ multiplex PCR; TCRdb's copy has only in-frame clones and lacks some. The top ten hold just over 2.5% of the sample, which has 230,000 or so clones, 88% seen once. Germline V gene sequence: CDR1 KGHSH, CDR2 LQKENI. V was shortened by 1 base and J by 1 base, with 13 bases between the two germline ends. CDR3 length: 16 amino acids. This clonotype originated in a woman aged 25 to 39 who had recovered from COVID-19. J is TRBJ1-1 and V is TRBV18, with a possible D match to TRBD1 (6 bases). The material sequenced was PBMCs or T cells enriched from blood (not recorded which). This chain's CDR3 is CASSPRQAGSNTEAFF. CDR3 in DNA: TGTGCCAGCTCACCACGACAGGCCGGGTCGAACACTGAAGCTTTCTTT. Full variable domain (outside the CDR3, taken from reference TRBV18 and TRBJ1-1): NAGVMQNPRHLVRRRGQEARLRCSPMKGHSHVYWYRQLPEEGLKFMVYLQKENIIDESGMPKERFSAEFPKEGPSILRIQQVVRGDSAAYFCASSPRQAGSNTEAFFGQGTRLTVV.